The 14 T cell receptor beta chains below all came from one sample that was sequenced in a study of shared clonotypes between healthy human individuals. The data were produced by immunoSEQ multiplex PCR, yet TCRdb's version contains in-frame clones alone and is incomplete. The table records approximately 340,000 clones, around 79% of them present only once. Sequenced sample: memory CD4+ T cells sorted from blood. Regarding subset: CD45RA-negative fraction. All receptors derive from a man aged 25 to 45 in good health.

CDR3 protein: CASSPPGTGLNQPQHF. The CDR3 DNA follows: TGTGCCAGCTCACCACCCGGGACAGGCCTCAATCAGCCCCAGCATTTT. The gene calls are TRBV18 and TRBJ1-5; TRBD1 agrees at 8 bases. The CDR3 runs 16 residues. The germline gives CDR1 KGHSH, CDR2 LQKENI. V lost 0 bases, J lost 3 bases, and 4 bases stayed unmatched.

This clone was detected only once. The rearrangement links TRBV7-6 to TRBJ1-2; TRBD1 might be the D (6 bases). This CDR3 region has 19 residues. Germline CDR1 SGHVS, CDR2 FNYEAQ. Trimming shortened V by 5 bases and J by 0 bases, and 25 bases separated the two germline ends. CDR3 DNA sequence: TGTGCCAGCAGCCCGTGGGAACCAGGGGCCCCCACGACTAACTATGGCTACACCTTC. Translating it yields CASSPWEPGAPTTNYGYTF.

This chain uses TRBV7-9 with TRBJ1-6; D is possibly TRBD1 (5 bases). This CDR3 has 15 amino acids. The V and J ends lost 1 base and 8 bases respectively, with 12 bases between them. The germline V gene has CDR1 SEHNR and CDR2 FQNEAQ (reference sequence). CDR3 DNA: TGTGCCAGCAGCTTAGGACAGTTAAAAGATTCACCCCTCCACTTT. Its translation: CASSLGQLKDSPLHF.

The V call is TRBV13, the J call TRBJ1-5; unclear D gene. This CDR3 is 13 amino acids long. CDR1 is PRHDT and CDR2 is FYEKMQ in the germline V gene (reference sequence). The ends were cut back, 6 bases at V and 11 bases at J, with 17 bases in the middle. The CDR3 DNA reads as TGTGCCAGCAGTCCATGGCCCAGCAAGACCCAGCATTTT. This encodes CASSPWPSKTQHF.

The genes are TRBV10-2 and TRBJ2-7; D not certain. This CDR3 is 14 amino acids long. Trimming removed 1 base from V and 1 base from J, with 8 bases in between. Germline lookup yields CDR1 WSHSY and CDR2 SAAADI. The CDR3 loop reads CASSELAVSYEQYF. CDR3 in DNA: TGCGCCAGCAGTGAGTTGGCGGTTTCCTACGAGCAGTACTTC.

The genes are TRBV27 and TRBJ1-2; the D gene is possibly TRBD1 (5 bases). The CDR3 has 13 residues. Germline CDR1 is MNHEY and CDR2 is SMNVEV (reference sequence). V dropped 8 bases and J dropped 5 bases, with 15 bases sitting between them. CDR3 DNA sequence: TGTGCCAGCGCCTCAGGGAGTGGTTATGGCTACACCTTC. This translates into CASASGSGYGYTF.

The chain combines TRBV9 with TRBJ2-5; 11 positions agree with TRBD2. The CDR3 has 15 amino acids. CDR1 SGDLS and CDR2 YYNGEE come from the germline V gene. J gave up 4 bases and V 4 bases, and 6 bases lay outside the gene matches. DNA of the CDR3: TGTGCCAGCAGCCCGAGTGGGACTAGCGGAGAGACCCAGTACTTC. Translated: CASSPSGTSGETQYF.

On this clone itself: The same CDR3 is also encoded by other DNA sequences in this sample. The CDR3 DNA sequence: TGCGCCAGCAGCTTGGGCGGGAGGGATGAGCAGTTCTTC. It encodes CASSLGGRDEQFF. The chain combines TRBV5-1 with TRBJ2-1; 9 positions match TRBD2. The CDR3 contains 13 residues. Trimming at V came to 0 bases and at J to 8 bases, leaving 0 bases not matched to a gene. CDR1 is SGHRS, CDR2 YFSETQ, per germline.

The rearrangement joins TRBV5-6 to TRBJ2-5; 9 bases are a match to TRBD2. Losses at the gene ends were 3 bases for V and 5 bases for J; bases not matched to a gene: 8. The CDR3 has 15 residues. CDR1 is SGHDT and CDR2 is YYEEEE in the germline V gene. The CDR3 is CASSSWGTSIETQYF. Here the CDR3 DNA reads TGTGCCAGCAGCTCCTGGGGGACTAGCATTGAGACCCAGTACTTC.

V and J are TRBV10-3 and TRBJ1-3; D uncertain. The CDR3 covers 14 residues. Trimming took 3 bases from V and 7 from J, leaving 13 bases between them. Germline lookup yields CDR1 ENHRY and CDR2 SYGVKD. The CDR3 is CAISDYGSKNTIYF. DNA for the CDR3: TGTGCCATCAGTGACTACGGCTCAAAGAACACCATATATTTT.

In DNA, the CDR3 is TGTGCCTGGAGTGTATTAGGGACTAGCACAGATACGCAGTATTTT. This codes for CAWSVLGTSTDTQYF. The chain is built from TRBV30 and TRBJ2-3, with a possible D match to TRBD2 (6 bases). Germline CDR1 is GTSNPN and CDR2 is SVGIG (reference sequence). Trimming took off 0 bases at V and 0 bases at J, with 10 bases between the two ends. The length of the CDR3 is 15 residues.

This chain joins TRBV18 and TRBJ1-2; D is uncertain. V shed 2 bases and J shed 7 bases, with 11 bases lying between them. Germline CDR1 KGHSH, CDR2 LQKENI. This CDR3 has 13 residues. The CDR3 here is CASSPSVDFGYTF. CDR3 bases: TGTGCCAGCTCACCATCGGTTGATTTTGGCTACACCTTC.

The CDR3 DNA reads TGTGCCACCAGCAGAGAGGTTTCGGCTAGCGGTACCGGGGAGCTGTTTTTT. Translating gives CATSREVSASGTGELFF. The chain couples TRBV15 to TRBJ2-2; TRBD2 matches 7 bases. The junction had 9 bases not matched to a gene; V was cut back by 0 bases and J by 5 bases. CDR1 is LNHNV and CDR2 is YYDKDF in the germline V gene (reference sequence). The CDR3 is 17 residues long.

The chain employs TRBV6-1 and TRBJ2-1, with 10 bases aligning to TRBD1. Trimming cost V 8 bases and J 3 bases; bases outside gene matches: 7. Germline values: CDR1 MNHNS, CDR2 SASEGT. CDR3 length: 15 residues. This CDR3 is CASGGQGRGYNEQFF. CDR3 sequence (DNA): TGTGCCAGCGGGGGACAGGGGAGAGGCTACAATGAGCAGTTCTTC.